The 23 T cell receptor beta chains reported below all come from one sample, sequenced in a study of blood T cell repertoires in COVID-19. Libraries were prepared by immunoSEQ multiplex PCR; TCRdb keeps only in-frame clonotypes and omits some of them. The table lists around 250,000 clones, roughly 82% of them singletons, with 2% to 2.5% in the top ten. Material for sequencing was PBMCs or T cells enriched from blood (not recorded which). The receptors here all came from a woman in her 50s who had recovered from COVID-19.

This sequence joins TRBV6-5 and TRBJ1-5; D is possibly TRBD1 (6 bases). V gave up 6 bases and J gave up 6 bases, with 15 bases separating them. Germline-derived CDR1 and CDR2 are MNHEY and SVGAGI. The CDR3 length is 14 residues. The CDR3 region is CASSPSTGTQPQHF. CDR3 DNA sequence: TGTGCCAGCAGCCCGTCGACAGGTACTCAGCCCCAGCATTTT.

V is TRBV25-1 and J is TRBJ1-2; 7 bases agree with TRBD1. V gave up 3 bases and J gave up 2 bases; unmatched junction bases: 6. CDR1 is MGHDK, CDR2 SYGVNS, per germline. The CDR3 length is 15 residues. CDR3 DNA: TGTGCCAGCAGTGAGAGACAGGGCAAAAACTATGGCTACACCTTC. This encodes CASSERQGKNYGYTF.

The chain recombines TRBV27 with TRBJ1-5, with 8 bases matching TRBD1. In germline, CDR1 is MNHEY, CDR2 SMNVEV (reference sequence). Trimming cost V 2 bases and J 3 bases; bases outside gene matches: 3. The CDR3 contains 15 residues. The CDR3 DNA reads as TGTGCCAGCAGTTTACAGGGGGCGGCCAATCAGCCCCAGCATTTT. This sequence encodes CASSLQGAANQPQHF.

The sample holds a few counts of this clone. J is TRBJ1-5 and V is TRBV18; possibly TRBD1 for D (5 bases). Germline CDR1 and CDR2: KGHSH and LQKENI. V gave up 1 base and J gave up 1 base, with 14 bases separating them. The CDR3 is 17 amino acids. The CDR3, as DNA: TGTGCCAGCTCACCACGATCGGGGGGTGAGAGCAATCAGCCCCAGCATTTT. Residues: CASSPRSGGESNQPQHF.

This chain uses TRBV18 with TRBJ1-5; tentative D call: TRBD1 (6 bases). The CDR3 has 15 amino acids. Germline V CDR1 and CDR2: KGHSH, LQKENI. V gave up 3 bases and J gave up 2 bases, with 11 bases separating them. CDR3 DNA sequence: TGTGCCAGCTCACCCGAAGGGGGTGGCAATCAGCCCCAGCATTTT. Amino acid sequence: CASSPEGGGNQPQHF. The entire variable domain, with the rest obtained from reference TRBV18 and TRBJ1-5, is as follows: NAGVMQNPRHLVRRRGQEARLRCSPMKGHSHVYWYRQLPEEGLKFMVYLQKENIIDESGMPKERFSAEFPKEGPSILRIQQVVRGDSAAYFCASSPEGGGNQPQHFGDGTRLSIL.

The rearrangement links TRBV5-6 to TRBJ1-5, with 7 bases identical to TRBD1. V shed 4 bases and J 11 bases; nucleotides not matched to a gene: 9. The length of the CDR3 is 13 residues. Germline V gene data show CDR1 as SGHDT and CDR2 as YYEEEE. CDR3 sequence reads: CASSGRDRATQHF. The CDR3 coding sequence is TGTGCCAGCAGCGGAAGGGACAGAGCAACCCAGCATTTT. The full variable domain, in which reference TRBV5-6 and TRBJ1-5 provide the parts outside the CDR3, is DAGVTQSPTHLIKTRGQQVTLRCSPKSGHDTVSWYQQALGQGPQFIFQYYEEEERQRGNFPDRFSGHQFPNYSSELNVNALLLGDSALYLCASSGRDRATQHFGDGTRLSIL.

The chain couples TRBV6-1 to TRBJ2-7, with 10 bases lining up with TRBD2. With V trimmed by 2 bases and J by 0 bases, 1 base remained unmatched. The CDR3 spans 15 residues. Germline CDR1 reads MNHNS; CDR2 reads SASEGT. The CDR3 DNA reads as TGTGCCAGCAGTGAATGGACTAGCGGCTCCTACGAGCAGTACTTC. It codes for CASSEWTSGSYEQYF.

J is TRBJ1-1 and V is TRBV6-2 or TRBV6-3, with 9 bases fitting TRBD1. This CDR3 has 15 residues. The germline gives CDR1 MNHEY, CDR2 SVGEGT. The V segment lost 4 bases and the J segment 4 bases; nucleotides outside the gene matches: 7. CDR3 sequence (DNA): TGTGCCAGCAGTTCACAGGACAGGGGAATCACTGAAGCTTTCTTT. This encodes CASSSQDRGITEAFF.

The rearrangement links TRBV12-5 to TRBJ1-1; D is uncertain. Germline values: CDR1 LGHNT, CDR2 FRNRAP. V was trimmed by 0 bases and J by 7 bases, leaving 18 bases between them. The CDR3 totals 16 residues. The chain's CDR3 is CASGLVAGGSMGEAFF. The CDR3 coding sequence is TGTGCTAGTGGTTTGGTAGCGGGAGGGAGCATGGGTGAAGCTTTCTTT.

V usage is TRBV5-4 and J usage is TRBJ2-5; 14 bases agree with TRBD2. The CDR3 spans 16 residues. CDR1 is SGHNT and CDR2 is YYREEE in the germline V gene (reference sequence). With V trimmed by 0 bases and J by 5 bases, 3 bases remained unmatched. CDR3 sequence: CASSLGLAGGTETQYF. In DNA form, the CDR3 reads TGTGCCAGCAGCTTGGGACTAGCGGGGGGGACGGAGACCCAGTACTTC.

This clone was seen a few times. The chain combines TRBV7-8 with TRBJ1-2; unclear D gene. Per the germline V gene, CDR1 is SGHVS and CDR2 is FQNEAQ. The CDR3 has 15 residues. The germline V and J ends were trimmed by 1 base and 0 bases, with 9 bases remaining between them. CDR3 bases: TGTGCCAGCAGCTTAGATCTGCTAGCTAACTATGGCTACACCTTC. It specifies CASSLDLLANYGYTF.

The chain has TRBV30 and TRBJ2-3; 12 nucleotides agree with TRBD1. J lost 4 bases, V lost 8 bases, and 4 bases had no gene match. The CDR3 length is 13 residues. The germline V gene has CDR1 GTSNPN and CDR2 SVGIG (reference sequence). CDR3 loop: CALGTGGADTQYF. In DNA form, the CDR3 reads TGTGCCCTCGGGACAGGGGGCGCAGATACGCAGTATTTT.

The V and J genes are TRBV7-3 and TRBJ2-5; 9 nucleotides match TRBD2. The CDR3 length is 16 residues. CDR1 SGHTA and CDR2 FQGTGA come from the germline V gene. Trimming at V came to 5 bases and at J to 0 bases, leaving 7 bases not matched to a gene. The CDR3 DNA follows: TGTGCCAGCAGCCCTCTAACTAGCGGGTACCAAGAGACCCAGTACTTC. It translates to CASSPLTSGYQETQYF.

The rearrangement links TRBV5-1 to TRBJ2-6, with 9 bases identical to TRBD2. The junction had 6 bases not matched to a gene; V was cut back by 0 bases and J by 2 bases. The CDR3 contains 18 residues. Germline assignment: CDR1 SGHRS and CDR2 YFSETQ. CDR3 coding DNA: TGCGCCAGCAGCTTGGAGGGCGGGAGGGCCCCTGGGGCCAACGTCCTGACTTTC. Encoded protein: CASSLEGGRAPGANVLTF.

As DNA, the CDR3 is TGTGCCAGCAGTCTCAACAGGGTTAACTCGCTCCACTTT. Protein product: CASSLNRVNSLHF. The chain couples TRBV28 to TRBJ1-6, with a tentative D call TRBD1 (6 bases). The CDR3 runs to 13 residues. The V and J ends lost 5 bases and 16 bases respectively, with 18 bases between them. Germline CDR1 reads MDHEN; CDR2 reads SYDVKM.

This clone was recorded once. V gene TRBV19 combines with J gene TRBJ1-1; 9 positions match TRBD1. With 9 bases clipped from V and 4 bases from J, the junction kept 3 bases outside the gene matches. The CDR3 is made up of 12 amino acids. Per germline, CDR1 LNHDA and CDR2 SQIVND (reference sequence). The CDR3 bases are TGTGCCAGCTGGACAGGGGTCACTGAAGCTTTCTTT. Translating gives CASWTGVTEAFF. Supplemented by reference TRBV19 and TRBJ1-1, the full variable domain reads DGGITQSPKYLFRKEGQNVTLSCEQNLNHDAMYWYRQDPGQGLRLIYYSQIVNDFQKGDIAEGYSVSREKKESFPLTVTSAQKNPTAFYLCASWTGVTEAFFGQGTRLTVV.

The chain combines TRBV24-1 with TRBJ2-3; TRBD1 matches 7 bases. The length of the CDR3 is 18 residues. Per the germline V gene, CDR1 is KGHDR and CDR2 is SFDVKD. With V trimmed by 11 bases and J by 1 base, 20 bases remained unmatched. The CDR3 sequence is CAIRTGPFPFWGTDTQYF. CDR3 sequence (DNA): TGTGCCATCCGGACAGGCCCTTTTCCCTTTTGGGGCACAGATACGCAGTATTTT.

This clone was seen a single time. The chain employs TRBV19 and TRBJ2-3, with TRBD2 matching 9 bases. J gave up 5 bases and V 3 bases, and 9 bases lay outside the gene matches. The CDR3 is made up of 16 amino acids. Germline CDR1 reads LNHDA; CDR2 reads SQIVND (reference sequence). The CDR3 DNA is TGTGCCAGTAGTATTGGGACTAGCATTCGTCAAGATACGCAGTATTTT. It yields the protein CASSIGTSIRQDTQYF.

The chain recombines TRBV12-3 or TRBV12-4 with TRBJ2-7; D gene uncertain. Trimming pared 4 bases from V and 4 bases from J, leaving 5 bases between. This CDR3 spans 11 amino acids. The CDR3 is CASSSRYEQYF. CDR3 sequence (DNA): TGTGCCAGCAGTTCCCGTTACGAGCAGTACTTC.

The chain links TRBV10-3 to TRBJ1-2; TRBD1 is a possible D gene (6 bases). Trimming left V 3 bases short and J 0 bases short, with 11 bases between. Germline loops: CDR1 ENHRY, CDR2 SYGVKD. The CDR3 runs 15 residues. CDR3 protein: CAISDGTTANYGYTF. The CDR3 nucleotides read TGTGCCATCAGTGACGGGACAACGGCTAACTATGGCTACACCTTC.

The V gene is TRBV10-1, the J gene TRBJ1-1; tentative D call: TRBD1 (6 bases). With 5 bases removed from V and 4 bases from J, the gap between germline ends came to 20 bases. The length of the CDR3 is 16 residues. Germline lookup yields CDR1 WNHNN and CDR2 SYGVQD (reference sequence). The CDR3 reads CASSPLTGLAGTEAFF. The CDR3 DNA reads as TGCGCCAGCAGTCCCCTTACAGGGTTGGCGGGCACTGAAGCTTTCTTT.

This rearrangement joins TRBV18 to TRBJ1-1; TRBD1 matches 7 bases. Germline V gene sequence: CDR1 KGHSH, CDR2 LQKENI. The CDR3 has 12 amino acids. J was trimmed by 7 bases and V by 8 bases; bases with no gene match: 7. The CDR3 sequence: CASRTGVLEAFF. The CDR3 nucleotides are TGTGCCAGCCGAACAGGGGTACTTGAAGCTTTCTTT.

V usage is TRBV11-3 and J usage is TRBJ1-5; D possibly corresponds to TRBD1 (5 bases). Germline V gene data show CDR1 as SGHNT and CDR2 as YENEEA. V lost 5 bases and J lost 4, with 9 bases in between. The CDR3 has 13 amino acids. CDR3 nucleotide sequence: TGTGCCAGCAGCCCCGACAGTAATCAGCCCCAGCATTTT. Translation: CASSPDSNQPQHF.